This T cell receptor (beta chain) was captured in a study of OX40 agonist ivuxolimab in advanced cancers. Regarding the study in general: Ivuxolimab, which targeted the costimulatory receptor OX40 (CD134), was an agonistic, fully human IgG2 monoclonal antibody. Partial responses were achieved by three dose-escalation patients, of whom one had hepatocellular carcinoma and two had cutaneous melanoma. Intravenous ivuxolimab was administered to patients every 2 weeks at six dose levels: 0.01, 0.1, 0.3, 1.5, 3 and 10 mg/kg. Among the roughly 50 dose-escalation patients, around 19 had hepatocellular carcinoma, roughly 15 melanoma, 9 renal cell carcinoma and 9 head and neck cancer. A male proportion of around 81% and a mean age of about 60 years, ranging from 23 to 79, were recorded for the dose-escalation cohort. The monotherapy dose-escalation portion (N ≈ 50 patients) of the phase I ivuxolimab trial is reported in the paper. Prior anti-PD-1, anti-PD-L1 or anti-CTLA-4 therapy was permitted, and checkpoint inhibitors had been received by 40% to 50% of dose-escalation patients. The purpose of peripheral TCRbeta sequencing was to test whether ivuxolimab changed TCR sequence diversity and led to clonal T-cell expansion. Findings and caveats that apply to the study as a whole: Low levels of normalized T-cell clonal expansion were also seen in some nonresponding patients. At doses of 0.1 to 3.0 mg/kg, clonal expansion of both CD4+ and CD8+ blood T cells was observed from baseline to week 6. After ivuxolimab, more expanded clones were found on average in CD8+ T cells than in CD4+ T cells. Which antigens the clonally expanded peripheral T cells were specific for was not determined. In partial responders in the 0.1-3.0 mg/kg groups, normalized peripheral clonal expansion was found to be among the lowest, especially among CD8+ T cells.

The trial excluded patients who had a history of autoimmune disease or were on systemic immunosuppression. Peripheral blood for TCR sequencing was collected from all dose cohorts at baseline, on cycle 4 day 1, and on cycle 7 day 1. Samples were obtained from an open-label, multicenter, first-in-human phase I dose-escalation trial of ivuxolimab. Adults with locally advanced or metastatic melanoma, renal cell carcinoma, hepatocellular carcinoma or head and neck squamous cell carcinoma were enrolled in the trial. Before TCR sequencing, CD4+ T cells and CD8+ T cells from peripheral blood were sorted into separate populations. A remark on this clone: What antigen it recognizes has not been identified. Base-call qualities are not available, and no considerably larger clone is one nucleotide away.

To sequence the TCRbeta CDR3 region, genomic DNA was isolated from the sorted cells. TCRbeta CDR3 regions were sequenced using the immunoSEQ Assay. Not all clones reach the TCRdb copy of this immuneACCESS table, which keeps in-frame sequences only. Checked studies attribute under half of the gap to unresolved V genes and leave the rest unexplained. The sample data list about 54,000 clones, and about 80% of these were observed just once. The top ten clonotypes cover approximately 4.4% of the sample. V is reduced by 5 bases and J by 4 bases, leaving a spacing of 6 bases between them. CDR1 DFQATT and CDR2 SNEGSKA were looked up in the germline V gene (reference sequence). The CDR3 sequence holds 10 residues, the cysteine and phenylalanine included. CDR3 DNA is the only sequence kept; it has 30 bases, read in frame from the first base.

The sequence came from an adult with an advanced solid tumor such as melanoma, head and neck, liver or kidney cancer. Source: CD4+ or CD8+ T cells sorted from blood, taken in a trial of the OX40 agonist ivuxolimab. The chain uses TRBV20-1 and TRBJ2-7, with no reliable assignment of the D segment. The nucleotide sequence reads as follows: TGCAGTGCTCAGGAGTACGAGCAGTACTTC. This sequence encodes CSAQEYEQYF.